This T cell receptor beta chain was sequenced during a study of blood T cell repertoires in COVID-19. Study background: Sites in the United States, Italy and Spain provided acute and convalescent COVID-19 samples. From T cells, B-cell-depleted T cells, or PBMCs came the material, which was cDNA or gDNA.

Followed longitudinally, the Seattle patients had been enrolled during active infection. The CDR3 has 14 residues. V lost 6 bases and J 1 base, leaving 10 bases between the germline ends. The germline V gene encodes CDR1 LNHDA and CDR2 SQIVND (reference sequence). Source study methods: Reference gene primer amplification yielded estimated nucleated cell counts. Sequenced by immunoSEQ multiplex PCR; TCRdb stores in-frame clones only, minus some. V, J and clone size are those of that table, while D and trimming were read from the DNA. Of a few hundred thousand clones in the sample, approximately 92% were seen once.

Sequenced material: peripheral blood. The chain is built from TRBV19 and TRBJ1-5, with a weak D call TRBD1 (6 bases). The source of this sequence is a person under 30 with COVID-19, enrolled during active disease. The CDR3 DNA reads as TGTGCCAGTAGCAGGACAGCGAGCAATCAGCCCCAGCATTTT. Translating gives CASSRTASNQPQHF.